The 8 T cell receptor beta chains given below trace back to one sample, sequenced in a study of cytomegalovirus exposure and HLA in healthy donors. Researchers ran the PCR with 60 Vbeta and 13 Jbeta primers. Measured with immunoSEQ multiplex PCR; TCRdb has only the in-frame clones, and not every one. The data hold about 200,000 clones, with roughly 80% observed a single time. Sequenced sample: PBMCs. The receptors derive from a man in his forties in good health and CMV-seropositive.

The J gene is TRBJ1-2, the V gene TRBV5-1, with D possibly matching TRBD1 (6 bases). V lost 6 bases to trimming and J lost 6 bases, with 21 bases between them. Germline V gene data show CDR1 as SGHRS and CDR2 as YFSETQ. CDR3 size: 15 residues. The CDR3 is CASTALGAEGNGYTF. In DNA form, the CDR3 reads TGCGCCAGCACAGCTTTGGGGGCAGAAGGGAATGGCTACACCTTC.

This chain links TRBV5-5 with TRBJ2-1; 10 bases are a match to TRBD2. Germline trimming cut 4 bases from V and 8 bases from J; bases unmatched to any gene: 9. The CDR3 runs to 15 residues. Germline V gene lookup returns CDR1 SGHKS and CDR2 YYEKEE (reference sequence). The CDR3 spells CASSRPSGSGDEQFF. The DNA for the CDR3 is TGTGCCAGCAGCCGCCCTAGCGGGAGTGGCGATGAGCAGTTCTTC.

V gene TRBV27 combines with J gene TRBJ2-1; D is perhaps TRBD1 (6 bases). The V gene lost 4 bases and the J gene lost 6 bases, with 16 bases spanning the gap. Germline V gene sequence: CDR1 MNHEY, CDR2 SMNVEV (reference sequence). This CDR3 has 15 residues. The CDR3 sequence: CASSWGRGPLNEQFF. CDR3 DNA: TGTGCCAGCAGTTGGGGCAGGGGCCCTCTCAATGAGCAGTTCTTC.

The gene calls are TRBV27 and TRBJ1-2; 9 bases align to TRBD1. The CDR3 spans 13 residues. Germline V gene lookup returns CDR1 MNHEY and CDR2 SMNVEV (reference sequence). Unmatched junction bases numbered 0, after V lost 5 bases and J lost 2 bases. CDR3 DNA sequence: TGTGCCAGCAGTACAGGGGGCAACTATGGCTACACCTTC. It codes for CASSTGGNYGYTF.

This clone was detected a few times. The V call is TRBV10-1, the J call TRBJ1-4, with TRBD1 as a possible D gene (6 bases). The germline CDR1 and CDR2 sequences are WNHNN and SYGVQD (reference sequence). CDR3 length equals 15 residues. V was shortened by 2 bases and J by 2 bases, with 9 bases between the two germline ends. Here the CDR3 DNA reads TGCGCCAGCAGTGAGGGACAGACGACTAATGAAAAACTGTTTTTT. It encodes CASSEGQTTNEKLFF.

DNA of the CDR3: TGTGCCAGCAAGGAGGCTGGGGCCAACGTCCTGACTTTC. Translating it yields CASKEAGANVLTF. This chain connects TRBV7-3 to TRBJ2-6; D may be TRBD2 (5 bases). CDR3 length: 13 residues. Germline CDR1 is SGHTA and CDR2 is FQGTGA. Trimming took off 7 bases at V and 2 bases at J, with 6 bases between the two ends.

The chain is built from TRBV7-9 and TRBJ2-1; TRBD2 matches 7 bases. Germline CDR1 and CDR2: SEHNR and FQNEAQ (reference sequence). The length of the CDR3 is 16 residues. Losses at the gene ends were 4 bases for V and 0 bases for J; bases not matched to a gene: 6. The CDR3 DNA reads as TGTGCCAGCAGCTCCGTAGCGGGCAGCTCCTACAATGAGCAGTTCTTC. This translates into CASSSVAGSSYNEQFF.

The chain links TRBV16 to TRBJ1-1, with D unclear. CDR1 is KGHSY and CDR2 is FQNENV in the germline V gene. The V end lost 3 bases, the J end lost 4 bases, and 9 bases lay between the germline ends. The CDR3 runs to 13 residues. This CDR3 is CASSHTAGTEAFF. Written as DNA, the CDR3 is TGTGCCAGCAGCCATACCGCCGGCACTGAAGCTTTCTTT.